Below, 24 T cell receptor beta chains from the same sample are listed, as sequenced in a study of OX40 agonist ivuxolimab in advanced cancers. Libraries were built with the immunoSEQ multiplex PCR assay. TCRdb's version of the immuneACCESS table is confined to in-frame rearrangements and falls short of the full clone set. An unresolved V gene accounts for under half of the shortfall where checked; the remainder is of unknown origin. The sample table records under 100,000 clones; around 90% of these occur just once. The top ten constitute 2% to 3% of the sample. The source was CD4+ or CD8+ T cells sorted from blood, collected in a trial of the OX40 agonist ivuxolimab. The receptors were gathered from an adult with an advanced solid tumor such as melanoma, head and neck, liver or kidney cancer.

The chain couples TRBV7-2 to TRBJ1-3; D ambiguous. The CDR3 totals 16 residues. The V end lost 5 bases, the J end lost 0 bases, and 14 bases lay between the germline ends. The germline gives CDR1 SGHTA, CDR2 FQGNSA. CDR3: CASSPHARNSGNTIYF. The CDR3 nucleotides read TGTGCCAGCAGCCCCCACGCGAGAAACTCTGGAAACACCATATATTTT.

The chain has TRBV7-8 and TRBJ2-7; D possibly corresponds to TRBD1 (5 bases). Germline lookup yields CDR1 SGHVS and CDR2 FQNEAQ. The CDR3 is made up of 12 amino acids. V gave up 5 bases and J gave up 2 bases, with 7 bases separating them. Here the CDR3 reads CASSDRTYEQYF. As DNA, the CDR3 is TGTGCCAGCAGCGACAGAACCTACGAGCAGTACTTC.

This chain uses TRBV28 with TRBJ1-4; 7 nucleotides match TRBD1. The CDR3 is made up of 15 amino acids. Germline V gene sequence: CDR1 MDHEN, CDR2 SYDVKM. After removal of 5 bases from V and 3 bases from J, the junction contained 6 bases not matched to a gene. CDR3 bases: TGTGCCAGCAGTCCCTACCAGGGGGCTAATGAAAAACTGTTTTTT. This encodes CASSPYQGANEKLFF.

This chain joins TRBV6-1 and TRBJ1-1; 8 nucleotides agree with TRBD1. In germline, CDR1 is MNHNS, CDR2 SASEGT. The V gene end was trimmed by 6 bases and the J gene end by 11 bases; junction bases not matched to a gene: 11. This CDR3 is built from 13 residues. CDR3 in DNA: TGTGCCAGCAGACGACAGGGGCAGGAGGGGGCTTTCTTT. It translates to CASRRQGQEGAFF.

Written as DNA, the CDR3 is TGTGCCAGCAGCTTCGGGGCAGGGGCCTACGAGCAGTACTTC. Residues: CASSFGAGAYEQYF. The chain combines TRBV13 with TRBJ2-7; possible D gene TRBD1, 6 bases. Germline values: CDR1 PRHDT, CDR2 FYEKMQ (reference sequence). This CDR3 is 14 amino acids long. V lost 3 bases and J lost 2, with 11 bases in between.

The chain recombines TRBV4-1 with TRBJ2-1, with 8 bases lining up with TRBD2. This CDR3 is 17 amino acids long. After removal of 1 base from V and 1 base from J, the junction contained 6 bases not matched to a gene. Germline values: CDR1 MGHRA, CDR2 YSYEKL. The CDR3 DNA is TGCGCCAGCAGCCAAGGATCCGGGAGGGCATCCTACAATGAGCAGTTCTTC. Protein: CASSQGSGRASYNEQFF.

The J gene is TRBJ2-1, the V gene TRBV9; TRBD2 matches at 7 bases. This CDR3 comprises 15 residues. Germline CDR1 SGDLS, CDR2 YYNGEE. Trimming took 4 bases from V and 7 from J; bases not matched to a gene: 11. In DNA form, the CDR3 reads TGTGCCAGCAGCCTAGAGGGAGCGGGAAAAAATGAGCAGTTCTTC. This sequence encodes CASSLEGAGKNEQFF.

The genes are TRBV6-5 and TRBJ2-3, with D perhaps matching TRBD1 (5 bases). CDR3 length: 15 amino acids. Germline CDR1 MNHEY, CDR2 SVGAGI. V dropped 4 bases and J dropped 1 base, with 12 bases sitting between them. As DNA, the CDR3 is TGTGCCAGCAGTTGGGGCAAAGGGGGCACAGATACGCAGTATTTT. Its translation is CASSWGKGGTDTQYF.

V is TRBV7-9 and J is TRBJ2-5; maybe TRBD1 (5 bases). The germline V gene has CDR1 SEHNR and CDR2 FQNEAQ (reference sequence). Trimming left V 0 bases short and J 5 bases short, with 16 bases between. CDR3 length: 16 residues. The CDR3 DNA follows: TGTGCCAGCAGCTTAGCGCCGGCAGGGCAGAGGGAGACCCAGTACTTC. Protein sequence: CASSLAPAGQRETQYF.

About this clone: This specimen includes other DNA sequences encoding the same CDR3. The V gene is TRBV27, the J gene TRBJ2-3; D not resolved. Trimming shortened V by 2 bases and J by 6 bases, and 9 bases separated the two germline ends. CDR3 length: 13 residues. In germline, CDR1 is MNHEY, CDR2 SMNVEV (reference sequence). CDR3 sequence reads: CASSLRRTDTQYF. The CDR3 DNA reads as TGTGCCAGCAGTTTACGCAGGACGGATACGCAGTATTTT.

The chain uses TRBV28 and TRBJ1-1; no clear D gene. Germline CDR1 and CDR2: MDHEN and SYDVKM. Trimming pared 6 bases from V and 5 bases from J, leaving 7 bases between. This CDR3 region has 11 residues. CDR3: CASSGRTEAFF. CDR3 sequence (DNA): TGTGCCAGCAGCGGGAGAACTGAAGCTTTCTTT.

The J gene is TRBJ1-2, the V gene TRBV28; D gene uncertain. Germline CDR1 reads MDHEN; CDR2 reads SYDVKM. The CDR3 is 12 residues long. V shed 7 bases and J shed 1 base, with 7 bases lying between them. The CDR3: CASTKVNYGYTF. CDR3 in DNA: TGTGCCAGCACAAAGGTTAACTATGGCTACACCTTC.

This rearrangement joins TRBV30 to TRBJ2-3, with no clear D. The V end was cut by 0 bases, the J end by 6 bases, with 7 bases between. This CDR3 spans 12 amino acids. The V gene's germline CDR1 is GTSNPN and CDR2 SVGIG (reference sequence). The CDR3 is CAWSVGSDTQYF. The CDR3 DNA sequence: TGTGCCTGGAGTGTCGGTTCCGATACGCAGTATTTT.

The gene calls are TRBV5-6 and TRBJ1-2, with TRBD1 matching over 7 bases. Germline V gives CDR1 SGHDT, CDR2 YYEEEE. V shed 2 bases and J 4 bases; nucleotides not matched to a gene: 8. The CDR3 totals 15 residues. Here the CDR3 DNA reads TGTGCCAGCAGCTTTAGGCAGGGGGTTGGCTATGGCTACACCTTC. This encodes CASSFRQGVGYGYTF.

This chain uses TRBV5-1 with TRBJ2-1, with D hard to call. The V gene lost 0 bases and the J gene lost 6 bases, with 7 bases spanning the gap. The CDR3 length is 13 residues. Germline lookup yields CDR1 SGHRS and CDR2 YFSETQ. In nucleotides, the CDR3 is TGCGCCAGCAGCTTGGTCCTCACCAATGAGCAGTTCTTC. It encodes CASSLVLTNEQFF.

The chain recombines TRBV11-3 with TRBJ2-5; D is perhaps TRBD1 (6 bases). V was shortened by 5 bases and J by 5 bases, with 12 bases between the two germline ends. CDR3 length: 13 amino acids. In germline, CDR1 is SGHNT, CDR2 YENEEA. CDR3 coding DNA: TGTGCCAGCAGCACTAACAGGGTTGAGACCCAGTACTTC. Its translation: CASSTNRVETQYF.

V and J are TRBV7-2 and TRBJ2-7; D not resolved. The germline CDR1 and CDR2 sequences are SGHTA and FQGNSA. There are 14 residues in the CDR3. V lost 2 bases, J lost 0 bases, and 8 bases lay in between. The CDR3 protein is CASSLSQNSYEQYF. The CDR3 DNA sequence: TGTGCCAGCAGCTTATCCCAAAACTCCTACGAGCAGTACTTC.

This clone was observed a single time. This rearrangement joins TRBV19 to TRBJ2-7; maybe TRBD1 (6 bases). Germline V gene lookup returns CDR1 LNHDA and CDR2 SQIVND (reference sequence). V was cut by 3 bases and J by 0 bases, with 9 bases left in between. This CDR3 spans 14 amino acids. CDR3 DNA sequence: TGTGCCAGTAGTATCGGGACACTCTCCTACGAGCAGTACTTC. The encoded protein is CASSIGTLSYEQYF. Looking up the rest from reference TRBV19 and TRBJ2-7 gives the full variable domain: DGGITQSPKYLFRKEGQNVTLSCEQNLNHDAMYWYRQDPGQGLRLIYYSQIVNDFQKGDIAEGYSVSREKKESFPLTVTSAQKNPTAFYLCASSIGTLSYEQYFGPGTRLTVT.

The chain has TRBV21-1 and TRBJ2-7; no DNA check was done on the table's D call, TRBD1. TRBV21-1 counts as a pseudogene. The CDR3 has 10 amino acids. CDR3 amino acids: CASGHYEQYF. The CDR3 region has the DNA TGTGCCAGCGGACACTACGAGCAGTACTTC.

The CDR3 loop reads CASSHRDRGSGANVLTF. The CDR3, as DNA: TGTGCCAGCAGCCACCGGGACCGAGGCTCTGGGGCCAACGTCCTGACTTTC. The V call is TRBV21-1, the J call TRBJ2-6. TRBV21-1 is a pseudogene. The CDR3 length is 17 residues.

The V call is TRBV10-3, the J call TRBJ2-4, with a weak D call TRBD2 (6 bases). Trimming removed 2 bases at V and 7 bases at J, with 9 bases between. This CDR3 has 13 amino acids. The germline V gene encodes CDR1 ENHRY and CDR2 SYGVKD. In DNA, the CDR3 is TGTGCCATCAGTGAGCGGGAGTCGAACATTCAGTACTTC. Its translation is CAISERESNIQYF.

V gene TRBV5-1 combines with J gene TRBJ2-7, with 8 bases matching TRBD1. J lost 6 bases, V lost 0 bases, and 5 bases had no gene match. Germline V gene data show CDR1 as SGHRS and CDR2 as YFSETQ. The CDR3 is made up of 14 amino acids. The CDR3 DNA reads as TGCGCCAGCAGCTTGGACAGGGGGTCGGGCGAGCAGTACTTC. Amino acid sequence: CASSLDRGSGEQYF.

About this clone: Within the sample, other DNA sequences also encode this same CDR3. This CDR3 is CASSLGHVEQYF. The CDR3 nucleotides are TGTGCCAGCAGCTTGGGGCACGTCGAGCAGTACTTC. V usage is TRBV5-6 and J usage is TRBJ2-7; D ambiguous. The ends were cut back, 0 bases at V and 6 bases at J, with 7 bases in the middle. CDR3 length: 12 amino acids. Germline CDR1 is SGHDT and CDR2 is YYEEEE.

The chain has TRBV7-2 and TRBJ2-7; 8 bases map to TRBD2. The CDR3 loop spans 14 amino acids. V was clipped by 5 bases and J by 1 base; unmatched bases: 4. CDR1 and CDR2 from the germline V gene are SGHTA and FQGNSA. CDR3 DNA sequence: TGTGCCAGCAGCCAGACTAGCGCTTCCTACGAGCAGTACTTC. It specifies CASSQTSASYEQYF.